The 3 T cell receptor beta chains in this list originate from one sample, sequenced in a study of shared clonotypes between healthy human individuals (dated by TCRdb to about 2020). Library generation was performed with the immunoSEQ multiplex PCR assay. TCRdb carries this immuneACCESS record with in-frame sequences only. Its versions omit some clonotypes, under half of them owing to an unresolved V gene in the studies checked, with the rest unexplained. This sample holds about 1.1 million clones; roughly 80% were observed only once. The biggest ten clones account for more than 0.85% of the sample. The sample taken for sequencing was memory CD4+ T cells from PBMCs. Sample cell subset or site, as interpreted from the label and publication: CD45RA-negative fraction. The source of these receptors is a man aged 18 to 30 in good health. Some clones in this sample may be carry-over from other donors' samples.

In this sample, this clone turned up once. The rearrangement links TRBV10-3 to TRBJ1-5; TRBD1 might be the D (5 bases). V lost 10 bases and J 1 base, leaving 17 bases between the germline ends. The CDR3 runs to 15 residues. Germline-derived CDR1 and CDR2 are ENHRY and SYGVKD. As DNA, the CDR3 is TGTGCCAGCAGGGCGATGGACGTGAGCAATCAGCCCCAGCATTTT. Encoded protein: CASRAMDVSNQPQHF.

This rearrangement joins TRBV5-6 to TRBJ2-5; D remains unclear. Per germline, CDR1 SGHDT and CDR2 YYEEEE. The CDR3 totals 15 residues. V was trimmed by 1 base and J by 4 bases, leaving 14 bases between them. This CDR3 is CASSLRLTGRETQYF. The CDR3 nucleotides are TGTGCCAGCAGCTTGAGGCTAACGGGCCGAGAGACCCAGTACTTC.

The rearrangement uses TRBV28 and TRBJ1-1; D is unresolved. V was pared by 6 bases and J by 7 bases, with 6 bases between. The CDR3 covers 10 residues. Germline loops: CDR1 MDHEN, CDR2 SYDVKM. For the CDR3, the DNA is TGTGCCAGCAGCAGAAGTGAAGCTTTCTTT. Its translation is CASSRSEAFF.